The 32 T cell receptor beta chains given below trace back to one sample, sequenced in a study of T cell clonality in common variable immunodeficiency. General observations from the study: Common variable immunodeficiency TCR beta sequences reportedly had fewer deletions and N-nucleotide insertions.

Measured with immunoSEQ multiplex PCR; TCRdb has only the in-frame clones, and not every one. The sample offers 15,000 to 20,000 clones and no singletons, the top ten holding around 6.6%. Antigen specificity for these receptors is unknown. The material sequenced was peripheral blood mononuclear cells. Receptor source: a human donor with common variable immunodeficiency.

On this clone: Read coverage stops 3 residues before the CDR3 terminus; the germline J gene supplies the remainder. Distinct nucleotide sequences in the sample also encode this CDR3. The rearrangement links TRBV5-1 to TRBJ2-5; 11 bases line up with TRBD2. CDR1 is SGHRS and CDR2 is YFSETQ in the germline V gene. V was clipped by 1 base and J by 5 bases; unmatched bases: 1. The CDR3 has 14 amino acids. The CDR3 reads CASSLTSGGETQYF. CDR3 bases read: TGCGCCAGCAGCTTGACTAGCGGGGGTGAGACC.

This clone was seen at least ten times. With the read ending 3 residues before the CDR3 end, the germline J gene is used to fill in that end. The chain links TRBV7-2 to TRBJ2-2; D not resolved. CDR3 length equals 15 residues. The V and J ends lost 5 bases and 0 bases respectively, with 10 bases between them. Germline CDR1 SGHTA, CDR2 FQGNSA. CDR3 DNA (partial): TGTGCCAGCAGCCCGAGGCTCGCGAACACCGGGGAG. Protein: CASSPRLANTGE. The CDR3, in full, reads CASSPRLANTGELFF.

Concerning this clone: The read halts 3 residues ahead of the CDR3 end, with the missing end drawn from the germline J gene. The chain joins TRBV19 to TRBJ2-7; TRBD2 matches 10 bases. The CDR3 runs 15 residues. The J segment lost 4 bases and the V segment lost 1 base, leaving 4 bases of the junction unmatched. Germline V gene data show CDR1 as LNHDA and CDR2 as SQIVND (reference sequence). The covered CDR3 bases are TGTGCCAGTAGTATAGGTCTAGCGGGGGCATACGAG. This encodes CASSIGLAGAYE. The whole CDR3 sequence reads CASSIGLAGAYEQYF.

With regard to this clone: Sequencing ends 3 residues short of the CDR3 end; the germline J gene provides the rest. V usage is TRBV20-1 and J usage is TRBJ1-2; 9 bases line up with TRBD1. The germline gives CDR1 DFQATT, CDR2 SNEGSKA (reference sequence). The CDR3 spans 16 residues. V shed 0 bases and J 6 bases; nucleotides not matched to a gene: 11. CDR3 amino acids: CSARDRDRGTLDGYTF. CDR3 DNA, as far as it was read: TGCAGTGCTAGAGATCGAGACAGGGGGACTCTAGATGGC.

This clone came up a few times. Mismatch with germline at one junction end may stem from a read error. This chain's CDR3 is CSSSKIVEQFF. The sequenced CDR3 bases are TGTTCCAGCAGTAAAATAGTTGAG. The chain carries TRBV7-9 and TRBJ2-1; D ambiguous. The CDR3 end lies 3 residues beyond the end of the read and is filled in from the germline J gene. CDR3 length: 11 residues. CDR1 and CDR2 from the germline V gene are SEHNR and FQNEAQ (reference sequence).

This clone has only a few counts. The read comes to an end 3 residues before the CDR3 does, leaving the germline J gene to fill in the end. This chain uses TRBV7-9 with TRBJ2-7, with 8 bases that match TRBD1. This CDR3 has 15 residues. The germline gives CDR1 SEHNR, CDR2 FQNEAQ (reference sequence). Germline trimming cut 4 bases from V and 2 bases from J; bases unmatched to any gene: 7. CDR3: CASSSVTQGAYEQYF. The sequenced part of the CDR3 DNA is TGTGCCAGCAGCTCCGTTACACAGGGGGCCTACGAG.

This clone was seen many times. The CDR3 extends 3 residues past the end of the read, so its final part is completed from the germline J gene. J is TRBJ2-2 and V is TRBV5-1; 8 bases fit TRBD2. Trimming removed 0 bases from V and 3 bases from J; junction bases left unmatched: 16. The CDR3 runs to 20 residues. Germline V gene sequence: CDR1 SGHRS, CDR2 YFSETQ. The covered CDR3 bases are TGCGCCAGCAGCTTGGATGGTCCGGGAGGGGAAGCGGGCCACACCGGGGAG. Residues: CASSLDGPGGEAGHTGE. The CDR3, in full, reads CASSLDGPGGEAGHTGELFF.

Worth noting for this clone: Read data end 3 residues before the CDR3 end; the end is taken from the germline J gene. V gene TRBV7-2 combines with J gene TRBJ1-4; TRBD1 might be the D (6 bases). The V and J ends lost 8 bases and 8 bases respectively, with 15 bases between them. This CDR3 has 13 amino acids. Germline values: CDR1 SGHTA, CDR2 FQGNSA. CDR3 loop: CASRGASTEKLFF. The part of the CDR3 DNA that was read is TGTGCCAGCCGGGGGGCTTCAACGGAAAAA.

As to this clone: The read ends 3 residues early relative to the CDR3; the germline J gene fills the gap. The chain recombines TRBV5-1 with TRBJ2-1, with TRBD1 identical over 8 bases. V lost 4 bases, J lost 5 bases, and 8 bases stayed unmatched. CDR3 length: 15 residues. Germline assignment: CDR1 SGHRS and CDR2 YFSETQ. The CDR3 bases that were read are TGCGCCAGCAGCGCCCGACAGGGGCCGAACAATGAG. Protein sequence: CASSARQGPNNE. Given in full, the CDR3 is CASSARQGPNNEQFF.

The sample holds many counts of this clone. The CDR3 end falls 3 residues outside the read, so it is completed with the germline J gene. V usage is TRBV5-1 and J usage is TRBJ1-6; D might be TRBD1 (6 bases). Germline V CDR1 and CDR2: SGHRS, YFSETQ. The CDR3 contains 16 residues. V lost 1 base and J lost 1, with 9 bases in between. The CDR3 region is CASSLNRDSYNSPLHF. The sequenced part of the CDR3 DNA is TGCGCCAGCAGCTTGAACAGGGATTCCTATAATTCACCC.

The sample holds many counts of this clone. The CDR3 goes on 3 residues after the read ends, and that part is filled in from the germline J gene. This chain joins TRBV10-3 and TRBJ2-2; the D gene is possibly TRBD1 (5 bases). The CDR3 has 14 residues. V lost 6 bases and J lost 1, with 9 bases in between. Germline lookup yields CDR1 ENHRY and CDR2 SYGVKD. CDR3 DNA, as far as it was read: TGTGCCATCAGCCTAGGACAGAACACCGGGGAG. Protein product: CAISLGQNTGE. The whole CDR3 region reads CAISLGQNTGELFF.

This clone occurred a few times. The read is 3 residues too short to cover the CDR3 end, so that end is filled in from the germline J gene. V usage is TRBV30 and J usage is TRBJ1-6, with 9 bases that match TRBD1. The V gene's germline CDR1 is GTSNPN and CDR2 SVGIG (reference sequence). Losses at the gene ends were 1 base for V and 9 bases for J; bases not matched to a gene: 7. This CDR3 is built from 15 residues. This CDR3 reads CAWSGPGTGSSPLHF. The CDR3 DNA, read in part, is TGTGCCTGGAGTGGACCTGGGACAGGGAGTTCACCC. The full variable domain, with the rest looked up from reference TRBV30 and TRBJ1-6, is SQTIHQWPATLVQPVGSPLSLECTVEGTSNPNLYWYRQAAGRGLQLLFYSVGIGQISSEVPQNLSASRPQDRQFILSSKKLLLSDSGFYLCAWSGPGTGSSPLHFGNGTRLTVT.

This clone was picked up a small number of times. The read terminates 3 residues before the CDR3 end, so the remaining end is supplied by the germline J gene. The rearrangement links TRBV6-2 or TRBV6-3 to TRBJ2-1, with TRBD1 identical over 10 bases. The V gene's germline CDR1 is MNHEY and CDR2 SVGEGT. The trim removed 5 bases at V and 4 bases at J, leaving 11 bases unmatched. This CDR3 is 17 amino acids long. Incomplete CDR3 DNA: TGTGCCAGCAGTCCCAGGGGGCCGGGACAGGGGTACAATGAG. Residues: CASSPRGPGQGYNE. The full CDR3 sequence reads CASSPRGPGQGYNEQFF.

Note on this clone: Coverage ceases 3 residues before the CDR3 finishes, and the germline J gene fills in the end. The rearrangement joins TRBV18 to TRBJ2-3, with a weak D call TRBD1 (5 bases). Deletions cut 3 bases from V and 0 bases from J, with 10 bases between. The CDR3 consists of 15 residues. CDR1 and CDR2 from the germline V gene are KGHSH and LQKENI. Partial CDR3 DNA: TGTGCCAGCTCACCGACAGTCGTAAGCACAGATACG. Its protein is CASSPTVVSTDT. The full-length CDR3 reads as CASSPTVVSTDTQYF.

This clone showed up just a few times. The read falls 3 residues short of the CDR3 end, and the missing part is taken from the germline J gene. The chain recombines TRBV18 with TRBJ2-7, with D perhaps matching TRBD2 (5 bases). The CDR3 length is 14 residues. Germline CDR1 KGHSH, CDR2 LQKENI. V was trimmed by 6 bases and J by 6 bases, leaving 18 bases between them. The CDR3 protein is CASSRPDSRSEQYF. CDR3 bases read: TGTGCCAGCTCCCGGCCGGACTCGAGATCCGAG.

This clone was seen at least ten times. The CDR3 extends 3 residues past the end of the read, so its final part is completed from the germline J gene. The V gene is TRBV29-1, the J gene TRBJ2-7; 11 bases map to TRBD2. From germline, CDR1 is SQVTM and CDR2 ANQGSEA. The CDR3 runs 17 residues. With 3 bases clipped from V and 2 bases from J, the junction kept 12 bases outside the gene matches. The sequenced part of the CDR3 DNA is TGCAGCGTTGAGGGCAGGGCCCTAGCGGGGGGACCCTACGAG. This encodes CSVEGRALAGGPYE. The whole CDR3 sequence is CSVEGRALAGGPYEQYF.

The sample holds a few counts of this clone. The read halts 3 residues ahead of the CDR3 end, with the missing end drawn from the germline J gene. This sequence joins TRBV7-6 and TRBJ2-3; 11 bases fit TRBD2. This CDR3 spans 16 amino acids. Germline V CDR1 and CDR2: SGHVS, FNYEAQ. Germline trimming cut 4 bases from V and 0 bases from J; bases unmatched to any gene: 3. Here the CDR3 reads CASSSGLAESTDTQYF. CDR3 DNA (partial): TGTGCCAGCAGCTCGGGACTAGCGGAGAGCACAGATACG.

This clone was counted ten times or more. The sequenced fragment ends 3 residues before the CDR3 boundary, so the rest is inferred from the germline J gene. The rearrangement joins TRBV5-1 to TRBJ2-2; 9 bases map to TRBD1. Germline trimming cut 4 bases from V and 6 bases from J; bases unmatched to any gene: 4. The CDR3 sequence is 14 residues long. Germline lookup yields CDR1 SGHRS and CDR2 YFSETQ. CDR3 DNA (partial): TGCGCCAGCAGCGACACAGGGGGCGCCGGGGAG. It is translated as CASSDTGGAGE. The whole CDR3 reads CASSDTGGAGELFF.

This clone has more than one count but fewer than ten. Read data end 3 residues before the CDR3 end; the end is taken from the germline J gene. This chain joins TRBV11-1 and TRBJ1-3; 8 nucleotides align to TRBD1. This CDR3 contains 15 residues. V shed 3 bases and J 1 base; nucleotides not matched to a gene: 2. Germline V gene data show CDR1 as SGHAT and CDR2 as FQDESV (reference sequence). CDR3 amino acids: CASSFNRGSGNTIYF. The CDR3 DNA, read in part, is TGTGCCAGCAGCTTCAACAGGGGGTCTGGAAACACC.

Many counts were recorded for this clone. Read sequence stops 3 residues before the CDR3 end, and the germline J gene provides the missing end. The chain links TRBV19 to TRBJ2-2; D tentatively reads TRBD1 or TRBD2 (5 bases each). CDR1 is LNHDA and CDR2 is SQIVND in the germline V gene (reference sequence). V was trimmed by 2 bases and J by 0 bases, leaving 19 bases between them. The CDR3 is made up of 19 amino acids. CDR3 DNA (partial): TGTGCCAGTAGTATAATCGTAGGCAGGGAGAAACCGAACACCGGGGAG. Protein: CASSIIVGREKPNTGE. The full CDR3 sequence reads CASSIIVGREKPNTGELFF.

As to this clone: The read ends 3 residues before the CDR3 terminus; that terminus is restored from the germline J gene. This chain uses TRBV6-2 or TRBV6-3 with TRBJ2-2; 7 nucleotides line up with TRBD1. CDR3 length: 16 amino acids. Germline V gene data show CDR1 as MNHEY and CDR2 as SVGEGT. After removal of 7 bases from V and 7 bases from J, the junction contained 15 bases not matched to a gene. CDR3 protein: CASTIPGQRRVGELFF. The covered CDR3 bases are TGTGCCAGCACCATTCCGGGACAGCGACGGGTCGGGGAG.

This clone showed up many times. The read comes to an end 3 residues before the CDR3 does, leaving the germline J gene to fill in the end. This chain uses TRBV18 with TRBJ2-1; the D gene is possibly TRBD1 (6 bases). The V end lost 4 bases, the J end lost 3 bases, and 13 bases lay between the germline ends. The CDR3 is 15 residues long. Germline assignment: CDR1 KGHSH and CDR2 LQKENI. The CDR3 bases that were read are TGTGCCAGCTCACGGAACATGGACAGCTACAATGAG. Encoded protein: CASSRNMDSYNE. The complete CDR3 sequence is CASSRNMDSYNEQFF.

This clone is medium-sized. CDR3: CASSLATANTEAFF. The covered CDR3 bases are TGTGCCAGCAGCCTTGCCACAGCTAACACTGAA. The genes are TRBV7-9 and TRBJ1-1; D is ambiguous. Read coverage stops 3 residues before the CDR3 terminus; the germline J gene supplies the remainder. V lost 5 bases to trimming and J lost 2 bases, with 12 bases between them. Germline V gives CDR1 SEHNR, CDR2 FQNEAQ (reference sequence). This CDR3 is built from 14 residues.

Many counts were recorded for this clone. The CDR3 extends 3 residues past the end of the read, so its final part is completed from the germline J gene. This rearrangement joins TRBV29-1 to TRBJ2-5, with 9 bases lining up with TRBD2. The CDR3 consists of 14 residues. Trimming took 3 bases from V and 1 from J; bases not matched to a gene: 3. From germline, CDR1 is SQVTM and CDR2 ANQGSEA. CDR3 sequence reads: CSVDPSGTQETQYF. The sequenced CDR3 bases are TGCAGCGTTGACCCTAGCGGGACCCAAGAGACC.

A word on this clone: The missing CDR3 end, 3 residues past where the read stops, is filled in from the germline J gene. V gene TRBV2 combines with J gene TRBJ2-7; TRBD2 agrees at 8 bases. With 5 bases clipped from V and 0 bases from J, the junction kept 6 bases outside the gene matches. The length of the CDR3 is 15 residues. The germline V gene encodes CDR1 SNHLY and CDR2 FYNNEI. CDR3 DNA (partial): TGTGCCAGCAGTAGACTAGCGCCGATCTCCTACGAG. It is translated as CASSRLAPISYE. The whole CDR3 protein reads CASSRLAPISYEQYF.

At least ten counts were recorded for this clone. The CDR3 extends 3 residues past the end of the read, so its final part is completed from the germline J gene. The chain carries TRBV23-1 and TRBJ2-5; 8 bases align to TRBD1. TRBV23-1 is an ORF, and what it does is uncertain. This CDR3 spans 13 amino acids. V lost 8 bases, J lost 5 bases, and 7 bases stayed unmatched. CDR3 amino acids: CASRAGGPETQYF. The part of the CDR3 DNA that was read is TGCGCCAGCCGAGCAGGGGGCCCGGAGACC.

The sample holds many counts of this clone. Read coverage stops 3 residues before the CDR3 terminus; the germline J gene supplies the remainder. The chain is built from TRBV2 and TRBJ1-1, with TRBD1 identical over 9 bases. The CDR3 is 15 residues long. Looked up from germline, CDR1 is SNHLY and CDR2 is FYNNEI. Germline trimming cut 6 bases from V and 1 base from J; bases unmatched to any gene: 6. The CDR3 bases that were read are TGTGCCAGCAGCCTAACAGGGGGCTCGAACACTGAA. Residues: CASSLTGGSNTE. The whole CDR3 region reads CASSLTGGSNTEAFF.

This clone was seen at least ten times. CDR3 residues: CASSLGTQGSTDTQYF. The part of the CDR3 DNA that was read is TGCGCCAGCAGCTTGGGTACGCAGGGGAGTACAGATACG. This chain uses TRBV5-1 with TRBJ2-3; D is perhaps TRBD1 (6 bases). The missing CDR3 end, 3 residues past where the read stops, is filled in from the germline J gene. The V gene's germline CDR1 is SGHRS and CDR2 YFSETQ. There are 16 residues in the CDR3. Trimming took off 0 bases at V and 3 bases at J, with 14 bases between the two ends.

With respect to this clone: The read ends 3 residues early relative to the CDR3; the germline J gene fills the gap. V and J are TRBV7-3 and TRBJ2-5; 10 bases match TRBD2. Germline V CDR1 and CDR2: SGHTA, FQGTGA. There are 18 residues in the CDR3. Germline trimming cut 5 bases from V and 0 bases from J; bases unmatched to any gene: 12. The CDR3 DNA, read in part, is TGTGCCAGCAGCGGAACGGTCCTAGCGGGGGCCTACCAAGAGACC. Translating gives CASSGTVLAGAYQET. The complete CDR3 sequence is CASSGTVLAGAYQETQYF.

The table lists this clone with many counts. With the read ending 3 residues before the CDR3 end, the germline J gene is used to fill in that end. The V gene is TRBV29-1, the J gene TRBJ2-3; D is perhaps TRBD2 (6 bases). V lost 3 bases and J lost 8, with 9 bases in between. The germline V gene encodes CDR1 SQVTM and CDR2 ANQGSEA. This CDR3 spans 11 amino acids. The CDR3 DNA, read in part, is TGCAGCGTTGACGGGGGTACTACG. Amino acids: CSVDGGTT. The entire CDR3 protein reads CSVDGGTTQYF.

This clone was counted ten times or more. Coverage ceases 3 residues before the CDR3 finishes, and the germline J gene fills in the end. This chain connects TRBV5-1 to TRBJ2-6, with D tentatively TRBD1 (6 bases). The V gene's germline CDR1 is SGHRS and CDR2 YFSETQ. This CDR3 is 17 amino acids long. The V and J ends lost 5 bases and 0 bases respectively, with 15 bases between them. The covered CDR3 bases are TGCGCCAGCAGACAACTGACAGGTAGCTCTGGGGCCAACGTC. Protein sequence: CASRQLTGSSGANV. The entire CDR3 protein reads CASRQLTGSSGANVLTF. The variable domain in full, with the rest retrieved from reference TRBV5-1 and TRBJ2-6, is KAGVTQTPRYLIKTRGQQVTLSCSPISGHRSVSWYQQTPGQGLQFLFEYFSETQRNKGNFPGRFSGRQFSNSRSEMNVSTLELGDSALYLCASRQLTGSSGANVLTFGAGSRLTVL.

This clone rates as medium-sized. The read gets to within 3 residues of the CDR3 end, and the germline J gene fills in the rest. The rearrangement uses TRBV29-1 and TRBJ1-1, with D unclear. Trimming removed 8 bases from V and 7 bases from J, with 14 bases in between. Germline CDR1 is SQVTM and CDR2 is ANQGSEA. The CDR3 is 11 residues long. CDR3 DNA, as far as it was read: TGCAGCACGTCCGAGGGTTTTGAA. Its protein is CSTSEGFE. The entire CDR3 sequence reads CSTSEGFEAFF.